Each of the 12 T cell receptor beta chains below was sequenced from the same sample in a study of T cells in Graves' hyperthyroidism and ophthalmopathy. Amplification yielded TCR beta CDR3 regions, with RNA transcripts as the source. Primed by the HTBI set, a first-round RT-PCR was run on the TCR CDR3. TCRdb reprocessed the multiplex PCR reads with MiXCR, giving one entry per CDR3 protein. In the table there are about 690,000 distinct CDR3 sequences, around 16% of which are singletons. Sequenced: blood. Receptors originate from a man aged 45-65 years with Graves' hyperthyroidism.

There are many counts of this clonotype. The J gene is TRBJ2-7, the V gene TRBV12-3 or TRBV12-4; 15 bases are a match to TRBD2. J was trimmed by 3 bases and V by 6 bases; bases with no gene match: 12. This CDR3 contains 18 residues. The CDR3 protein is CASSQRGLAGGLNYEQYF. Written as DNA, the CDR3 is TGTGCCAGCAGCCAACGAGGACTAGCGGGAGGGCTGAACTACGAGCAGTACTTC.

For this clonotype: This may be a read error: a much more frequent sequence differs by one nucleotide. The V and J genes are TRBV13 and TRBJ1-4; D remains unclear. Germline V CDR1 and CDR2: PRHDT, FYEKMQ (reference sequence). CDR3 length: 15 amino acids. The V gene lost 5 bases and the J gene lost 5 bases, with 15 bases spanning the gap. The CDR3 DNA is TGTGCCAGCAGCAGGCCGCGCGCCCGCAATGAAAAACTGTTTTTT. Translated, it gives CASSRPRARNEKLFF.

This clonotype occurred many times. This chain uses TRBV28 with TRBJ2-2; D is unclear. The CDR3 contains 15 residues. V lost 2 bases, J lost 3 bases, and 10 bases lay in between. Looked up from germline, CDR1 is MDHEN and CDR2 is SYDVKM. The CDR3 sequence: CASSLRLKYTGELFF. The CDR3, as DNA: TGTGCCAGCAGTTTAAGGCTCAAGTACACCGGGGAGCTGTTTTTT.

This clonotype was seen many times. V gene TRBV28 combines with J gene TRBJ2-2; D is uncertain. The CDR3 loop spans 13 amino acids. CDR1 MDHEN and CDR2 SYDVKM come from the germline V gene. V dropped 7 bases and J dropped 0 bases, with 6 bases sitting between them. This CDR3 is CASMVANTGELFF. The CDR3 coding sequence is TGTGCCAGCATGGTCGCGAACACCGGGGAGCTGTTTTTT. Based on the CDR3 plus reference TRBV28 and TRBJ2-2, the full variable domain is DVKVTQSSRYLVKRTGEKVFLECVQDMDHENMFWYRQDPGLGLRLIYFSYDVKMKEKGDIPEGYSVSREKKERFSLILESASTNQTSMYLCASMVANTGELFFGEGSRLTVL.

As concerns this clonotype: With a much larger clone just one base away, this may be a read error. V usage is TRBV20-1 and J usage is TRBJ2-7, with D perhaps assigned TRBD1 or TRBD2 (5 bases each). The germline V gene has CDR1 DFQATT and CDR2 SNEGSKA (reference sequence). This CDR3 spans 15 amino acids. DNA for the CDR3: TGCAGTGCTAGTCGGGGTCGGCAGGGTCTTTACGAGCAGCACTTC. Its translation: CSASRGRQGLYEQHF.

The sample holds many counts of this clonotype. The chain employs TRBV28 and TRBJ1-2; D is ambiguous. The CDR3 sequence is 13 residues long. In germline, CDR1 is MDHEN, CDR2 SYDVKM. With 3 bases removed from V and 3 bases from J, the gap between germline ends came to 8 bases. The CDR3 region is CASSLMSYYGYTF. CDR3 bases: TGTGCCAGCAGTTTGATGTCGTACTATGGCTACACCTTC.

The V gene is TRBV3-1, the J gene TRBJ1-4, with TRBD1 identical over 7 bases. Germline CDR1 is LGHDT and CDR2 is YNNKEL (reference sequence). The CDR3 totals 14 residues. Trimming removed 4 bases from V and 8 bases from J; junction bases left unmatched: 7. In nucleotides, the CDR3 is TGTGCCAGCAGCCTTCCAGGGGGAGAGGAAAAACTGTTTTTT. This translates into CASSLPGGEEKLFF. Complete variable domain (other parts from reference TRBV3-1 and TRBJ1-4): DTAVSQTPKYLVTQMGNDKSIKCEQNLGHDTMYWYKQDSKKFLKIMFSYNNKELIINETVPNRFSPKSPDKAHLNLHINSLELGDSAVYFCASSLPGGEEKLFFGSGTQLSVL.

This clonotype has ten or more counts. The CDR3 loop reads CASRGQGANEKLFF. CDR3 nucleotide sequence: TGCGCCAGCAGGGGACAGGGCGCTAATGAAAAACTGTTTTTT. The chain is built from TRBV5-1 and TRBJ1-4, with TRBD1 matching over 9 bases. V shed 5 bases and J 3 bases; nucleotides not matched to a gene: 2. CDR3 length: 14 residues. CDR1 is SGHRS, CDR2 YFSETQ, per germline.

The chain carries TRBV27 and TRBJ1-2; no definite D call. The length of the CDR3 is 15 residues. Per germline, CDR1 MNHEY and CDR2 SMNVEV (reference sequence). Deletions cut 2 bases from V and 2 bases from J, with 12 bases between. The CDR3 here is CASSLSMDSNYGYTF. DNA of the CDR3: TGTGCCAGCAGTTTAAGTATGGATTCAAACTATGGCTACACCTTC.

This clonotype was recorded at least ten times. This chain uses TRBV24-1 with TRBJ2-1; 9 positions agree with TRBD1. The CDR3 spans 16 residues. With V trimmed by 4 bases and J by 9 bases, 12 bases remained unmatched. Per the germline V gene, CDR1 is KGHDR and CDR2 is SFDVKD. This chain's CDR3 is CATSDTRDREFPEQFF. DNA of the CDR3: TGTGCCACCAGTGACACCCGGGACAGGGAATTTCCTGAGCAGTTCTTC.

This clonotype was detected ten times or more. V is TRBV12-3 or TRBV12-4 and J is TRBJ2-6; perhaps D is TRBD1 or TRBD2 (5 bases each). Trimming took off 6 bases at V and 1 base at J, with 28 bases between the two ends. This CDR3 is 21 amino acids long. The CDR3 protein is CASRQPGQSTADSSGANVLTF. CDR3 nucleotides: TGTGCCAGCAGGCAACCAGGGCAATCGACGGCGGACTCGTCTGGGGCCAACGTCCTGACTTTC.

This clonotype was found a few times. The rearrangement links TRBV7-9 to TRBJ2-1, with TRBD2 matching over 11 bases. The CDR3 spans 15 residues. Germline CDR1 and CDR2: SEHNR and FQNEAQ (reference sequence). Losses at the gene ends were 8 bases for V and 6 bases for J; bases not matched to a gene: 9. The CDR3 bases are TGTGCCAGCTTACCGACTAGCGGGATCTTCAATGAGCAGTTCTTC. Protein sequence: CASLPTSGIFNEQFF.